One and the same sample provided the 27 T cell receptor beta chains below, sequenced in a study of blood T cell repertoires in COVID-19. Some clones are missing from TCRdb's copy, which holds only in-frame ones; the method was immunoSEQ multiplex PCR. The sample lists approximately 250,000 clones, around 89% seen once, with 4.1% in the top ten. The sequencing input was PBMCs or T cells enriched from blood (not recorded which). Source of these receptors: a woman between 25 and 40 years old who had recovered from COVID-19.

The chain joins TRBV7-2 to TRBJ2-3, with TRBD2 matching 8 bases. Germline V lookup: CDR1 SGHTA, CDR2 FQGNSA. J gave up 2 bases and V 5 bases, and 9 bases lay outside the gene matches. The CDR3 totals 16 residues. The CDR3 coding sequence is TGTGCCAGCAGCGTACCCGTAGCGGGATACACAGATACGCAGTATTTT. Encoded protein: CASSVPVAGYTDTQYF.

The genes are TRBV6-5 and TRBJ1-5, with 7 positions matching TRBD1. V shed 2 bases, J shed 5 bases, and the junction held 9 bases outside the gene matches. Germline CDR1 MNHEY, CDR2 SVGAGI. The CDR3 has 16 amino acids. CDR3 protein: CASSYPRGGGDQPQHF. In DNA form, the CDR3 reads TGTGCCAGCAGTTACCCCCGCGGAGGGGGCGATCAGCCCCAGCATTTT.

The genes are TRBV19 and TRBJ1-2; 9 bases match TRBD1. Germline V gene data show CDR1 as LNHDA and CDR2 as SQIVND (reference sequence). V was clipped by 5 bases and J by 4 bases; unmatched bases: 8. The CDR3 loop spans 15 amino acids. CDR3 nucleotide sequence: TGTGCCAGTAGTCCACCCGGGACAGGGATCTATGGCTACACCTTC. Amino acids: CASSPPGTGIYGYTF.

This CDR3 is CASSRNKGLAGDASPDTQYF. Here the CDR3 DNA reads TGCGCCAGCAGCCGAAATAAGGGACTAGCGGGAGATGCTTCCCCAGATACGCAGTATTTT. The chain has TRBV5-1 and TRBJ2-3, with 14 bases identical to TRBD2. With V trimmed by 4 bases and J by 4 bases, 17 bases remained unmatched. The CDR3 covers 20 residues. CDR1 and CDR2 (germline): SGHRS, YFSETQ.

V usage is TRBV2 and J usage is TRBJ2-3; 11 bases are shared with TRBD2. V was pared by 6 bases and J by 4 bases, with 15 bases of the junction left unmatched. The CDR3 consists of 18 residues. In germline, CDR1 is SNHLY, CDR2 FYNNEI. The CDR3 loop is CASRDTGTSGALADTQYF. CDR3 bases: TGTGCCAGCAGGGACACCGGGACTAGCGGAGCCTTGGCAGATACGCAGTATTTT. Supplemented by reference TRBV2 and TRBJ2-3, the full variable domain reads EPEVTQTPSHQVTQMGQEVILRCVPISNHLYFYWYRQILGQKVEFLVSFYNNEISEKSEIFDDQFSVERPDGSNFTLKIRSTKLEDSAMYFCASRDTGTSGALADTQYFGPGTRLTVL.

The rearrangement joins TRBV28 to TRBJ1-1, with 7 nucleotides matching TRBD1. The CDR3 spans 14 residues. V shed 4 bases, J shed 1 base, and the junction held 3 bases outside the gene matches. Germline CDR1 reads MDHEN; CDR2 reads SYDVKM. The CDR3 reads CASSWGTENTEAFF. CDR3 in DNA: TGTGCCAGCAGTTGGGGGACAGAGAACACTGAAGCTTTCTTT. Combining the CDR3 with reference TRBV28 and TRBJ1-1 gives the whole variable domain DVKVTQSSRYLVKRTGEKVFLECVQDMDHENMFWYRQDPGLGLRLIYFSYDVKMKEKGDIPEGYSVSREKKERFSLILESASTNQTSMYLCASSWGTENTEAFFGQGTRLTVV.

J is TRBJ2-7 and V is TRBV20-1, with 9 nucleotides matching TRBD2. Looked up from germline, CDR1 is DFQATT and CDR2 is SNEGSKA (reference sequence). J gave up 2 bases and V 3 bases, and 5 bases lay outside the gene matches. This CDR3 is built from 14 residues. The CDR3 reads CSASIASGTYEQYF. Written as DNA, the CDR3 is TGCAGTGCTAGTATCGCTAGCGGGACCTACGAGCAGTACTTC.

The J gene is TRBJ2-7, the V gene TRBV4-3; unclear D gene. Deletions cut 0 bases from V and 2 bases from J, with 8 bases between. Germline lookup yields CDR1 LGHNA and CDR2 YSLEER. This CDR3 comprises 14 residues. CDR3 bases: TGCGCCAGCAGCCAAGATAATGCAGCCTACGAGCAGTACTTC. Its translation is CASSQDNAAYEQYF.

This chain uses TRBV4-3 with TRBJ1-3, with D possibly TRBD1 on 5 matching bases. Trimming cost V 2 bases and J 3 bases, with 11 bases left between them. Germline V CDR1 and CDR2: LGHNA, YSLEER. This CDR3 is built from 15 residues. This CDR3 reads CASSQTQGGGNTIYF. CDR3 in DNA: TGCGCCAGCAGCCAAACTCAGGGCGGTGGAAACACCATATATTTT.

The J gene is TRBJ1-1, the V gene TRBV11-2, with TRBD1 matching over 8 bases. This CDR3 is built from 16 residues. CDR1 SGHAT and CDR2 FQNNGV come from the germline V gene. Trimming at V came to 5 bases and at J to 0 bases, leaving 8 bases not matched to a gene. The CDR3 DNA sequence: TGTGCCAGCAGCACCGGGACAGGAGTAGTGAACACTGAAGCTTTCTTT. It is translated as CASSTGTGVVNTEAFF. Drawing the rest from reference TRBV11-2 and TRBJ1-1, the complete variable domain is EAGVAQSPRYKIIEKRQSVAFWCNPISGHATLYWYQQILGQGPKLLIQFQNNGVVDDSQLPKDRFSAERLKGVDSTLKIQPAKLEDSAVYLCASSTGTGVVNTEAFFGQGTRLTVV.

The chain joins TRBV30 to TRBJ1-3; D is perhaps TRBD1 (5 bases). The CDR3 sequence is 15 residues long. The V end lost 2 bases, the J end lost 5 bases, and 16 bases lay between the germline ends. CDR1 is GTSNPN and CDR2 is SVGIG in the germline V gene (reference sequence). DNA for the CDR3: TGTGCCTGGAGTTGGGGGGGACCCCTTCGAAACACCATATATTTT. It encodes CAWSWGGPLRNTIYF.

CDR3 sequence reads: CASRDSNNQPQHF. The DNA of the CDR3 is TGTGCCAGCAGGGACAGCAACAATCAGCCCCAGCATTTT. The chain employs TRBV28 and TRBJ1-5; the D gene is possibly TRBD1 (6 bases). The V gene's germline CDR1 is MDHEN and CDR2 SYDVKM. The CDR3 has 13 residues. Trimming removed 6 bases from V and 3 bases from J, with 9 bases in between.

The chain combines TRBV15 with TRBJ1-6, with 8 nucleotides matching TRBD1. CDR1 LNHNV and CDR2 YYDKDF come from the germline V gene (reference sequence). The CDR3 spans 15 residues. Unmatched junction bases numbered 7, after V lost 7 bases and J lost 5 bases. The CDR3 here is CATKPGQVNNSPLHF. DNA of the CDR3: TGTGCCACCAAGCCGGGACAGGTTAATAATTCACCCCTCCACTTT.

The chain uses TRBV3-1 (or the pseudogene TRBV3-2) and TRBJ1-5; TRBD1 might be the D (5 bases). Trimming left V 5 bases short and J 3 bases short, with 11 bases between. CDR3 length: 14 residues. Germline CDR1 and CDR2: LGHDT and YNNKEL (reference sequence). The DNA for the CDR3 is TGTGCCAGCAGCAACGGGGGATCCAATCAGCCCCAGCATTTT. It translates to CASSNGGSNQPQHF.

The chain couples TRBV19 to TRBJ2-7, with a weak D call TRBD2 (7 bases). The CDR3 loop spans 16 amino acids. CDR1 LNHDA and CDR2 SQIVND come from the germline V gene (reference sequence). V lost 7 bases to trimming and J lost 6 bases, with 25 bases between them. The CDR3 DNA is TGTGCCAGTACCAAATCAGGAGGGGGACTACCCGGCGAGCAGTACTTC. Translated: CASTKSGGGLPGEQYF. Looking up the rest from reference TRBV19 and TRBJ2-7 gives the full variable domain: DGGITQSPKYLFRKEGQNVTLSCEQNLNHDAMYWYRQDPGQGLRLIYYSQIVNDFQKGDIAEGYSVSREKKESFPLTVTSAQKNPTAFYLCASTKSGGGLPGEQYFGPGTRLTVT.

This clone was picked up a small number of times. The genes are TRBV28 and TRBJ1-4, with TRBD1 identical over 10 bases. This CDR3 has 13 amino acids. V shed 10 bases, J shed 8 bases, and the junction held 7 bases outside the gene matches. Germline loops: CDR1 MDHEN, CDR2 SYDVKM. CDR3 protein: CATLDRGPEKLFF. DNA of the CDR3: TGTGCCACCTTAGACAGGGGGCCGGAAAAACTGTTTTTT.

V is TRBV28 and J is TRBJ1-1; D perhaps matches TRBD1 (6 bases). In germline, CDR1 is MDHEN, CDR2 SYDVKM. The length of the CDR3 is 13 residues. The germline V and J ends were trimmed by 4 bases and 4 bases, with 10 bases remaining between them. The CDR3 nucleotides are TGTGCCAGCAGTTCCACAGGGCTCACTGAAGCTTTCTTT. This gives the protein CASSSTGLTEAFF.

V is TRBV3-1 (or the pseudogene TRBV3-2) and J is TRBJ1-1; D gene unclear. Trimming took 0 bases from V and 0 from J, leaving 8 bases between them. Germline V gene sequence: CDR1 LGHDT, CDR2 YNNKEL (reference sequence). The CDR3 has 15 residues. The CDR3 DNA reads as TGTGCCAGCAGCCAAGACAGTATTATGAACACTGAAGCTTTCTTT. This codes for CASSQDSIMNTEAFF.

The CDR3 bases are TGTGCCAGCAGAAGCCGGCGTGCGGCCACCTACGAGCAGTACTTC. Its translation is CASRSRRAATYEQYF. This chain connects TRBV7-2 to TRBJ2-7; no clear D gene. Trimming shortened V by 6 bases and J by 2 bases, and 17 bases separated the two germline ends. CDR1 SGHTA and CDR2 FQGNSA come from the germline V gene. The CDR3 length is 15 residues.

The gene calls are TRBV28 and TRBJ1-2; a possible D gene is TRBD1 (5 bases). Per germline, CDR1 MDHEN and CDR2 SYDVKM. CDR3 length: 11 amino acids. This chain's CDR3 is CAVGRGYGYTF. The CDR3 DNA sequence: TGTGCGGTCGGGAGGGGATATGGCTACACCTTC.

This clone was seen just once. V usage is TRBV5-4 and J usage is TRBJ1-2; D unclear. The CDR3 runs 16 residues. In germline, CDR1 is SGHNT, CDR2 YYREEE (reference sequence). Trimming cost V 0 bases and J 2 bases, with 14 bases left between them. The CDR3 DNA reads TGTGCCAGCAGCTTGGCGAGAATGGGCGGGAACTATGGCTACACCTTC. Its protein product is CASSLARMGGNYGYTF.

The chain recombines TRBV4-1 with TRBJ2-3; D may be TRBD2 (5 bases). CDR1 and CDR2 from the germline V gene are MGHRA and YSYEKL. V was pared by 4 bases and J by 1 base, with 21 bases between. This CDR3 has 18 residues. The CDR3 region is CASSRGFVGVHGTDTQYF. The CDR3 DNA reads as TGCGCCAGCAGCCGAGGCTTTGTGGGAGTTCACGGCACAGATACGCAGTATTTT.

This clone was seen a few times. This chain uses TRBV4-1 with TRBJ1-2; D perhaps matches TRBD1 (6 bases). CDR3 length: 19 residues. Per germline, CDR1 MGHRA and CDR2 YSYEKL. Trimming cost V 3 bases and J 0 bases, with 23 bases left between them. CDR3 in amino acids: CASSHKGGAGTNSNYGYTF. CDR3 coding DNA: TGCGCCAGCAGCCACAAGGGGGGGGCAGGTACCAACTCTAACTATGGCTACACCTTC.

The V and J genes are TRBV14 and TRBJ1-1; TRBD1 might be the D (5 bases). The CDR3 contains 16 residues. V lost 4 bases and J 1 base, leaving 16 bases between the germline ends. The V gene's germline CDR1 is SGHDN and CDR2 FVKESK. As DNA, the CDR3 is TGTGCCAGCAGCCCCTACCCTCAGGGATGGAACACTGAAGCTTTCTTT. This gives the protein CASSPYPQGWNTEAFF.

The J gene is TRBJ1-5, the V gene TRBV2; D is unclear. Germline lookup yields CDR1 SNHLY and CDR2 FYNNEI. The CDR3 runs 13 residues. The V end was cut by 7 bases, the J end by 5 bases, with 12 bases between. DNA for the CDR3: TGTGCCAGCACGGCCGAGGATTATCAGCCCCAGCATTTT. This codes for CASTAEDYQPQHF.

This chain links TRBV2 with TRBJ1-5; no clear D gene. Germline V gene sequence: CDR1 SNHLY, CDR2 FYNNEI. V lost 4 bases and J lost 0, with 10 bases in between. The CDR3 has 15 residues. CDR3: CASSGVRVSNQPQHF. The CDR3 region has the DNA TGTGCCAGCAGTGGTGTGCGAGTTAGCAATCAGCCCCAGCATTTT.

The chain is built from TRBV28 and TRBJ1-2; 7 bases fit TRBD1. The germline gives CDR1 MDHEN, CDR2 SYDVKM. There are 14 residues in the CDR3. After removal of 6 bases from V and 7 bases from J, the junction contained 11 bases not matched to a gene. The DNA for the CDR3 is TGTGCCAGCAGACCATCCGGACAGGATGGTGGCTACACCTTC. Its protein product is CASRPSGQDGGYTF.